These T cell receptor beta chains were read from a single sample in a study of T cells in Graves' hyperthyroidism and ophthalmopathy. MiXCR was run by TCRdb on the multiplex PCR reads, yielding one entry per CDR3 protein. The data contain 200,000 to 300,000 distinct CDR3 sequences, about a sixth of them singletons. What was sequenced was blood. These receptors were taken from a woman aged 18-29 years with Graves' ophthalmopathy. Each CDR3 is given with its conserved first and last residue. The D gene is left open where the match is weak. Size values are once, few and many counts, or a class for expanded clones, and some rows have none.

D: TRBD1; J: TRBJ1-1; size: -; V: TRBV19; DNA: TGTGCCAGTACTCTTTCTGGGACAGGGCAGACTGAAGCTTTCTTT; CDR3: CASTLSGTGQTEAFF
D: -; J: TRBJ2-3; size: many; V: TRBV7-2; DNA: TGTGCCAGCAGCTCCCCTCCAGGGTCCTTCACAGATACGCAGTATTTT; CDR3: CASSSPPGSFTDTQYF
D: -; J: TRBJ2-7; size: many; V: TRBV9; DNA: TGTGCCAGCAGCGTAGGACCGTTATACGAGCAGTACTTC; CDR3: CASSVGPLYEQYF
D: -; J: TRBJ2-7; size: many; V: TRBV18; DNA: TGTGCCAGCTCCCCGACAGAGAAAATCTACTACGAGCAGTACTTC; CDR3: CASSPTEKIYYEQYF
D: -; J: TRBJ1-5; size: many; V: TRBV27; DNA: TGTGCCAGCAGTACATTCAATCAGCCCCAGCATTTT; CDR3: CASSTFNQPQHF
D: -; J: TRBJ2-2; size: many; V: TRBV2; DNA: TGTGCCAGCAAGATAGGTAGCGGGAACACCGGGGAGCTGTTTTTT; CDR3: CASKIGSGNTGELFF
D: TRBD1; J: TRBJ1-1; size: -; V: TRBV7-3; DNA: TGTGCCAGCAGCCCTCGGACAGGGGGCGCCGGGACTGAAGCTTTCTTT; CDR3: CASSPRTGGAGTEAFF
D: TRBD1; J: TRBJ2-1; size: -; V: TRBV7-2; DNA: TGTGCCATCAACCCGGGACAGGGACTCCACGAGCAGTTCTTC; CDR3: CAINPGQGLHEQFF
D: TRBD2; J: TRBJ2-1; size: many; V: TRBV2; DNA: TGTGCCAGCAGTCCTTTGGGACTAGCCACAACTGAGCAGTTCTTC; CDR3: CASSPLGLATTEQFF
D: TRBD2; J: TRBJ2-7; size: many; V: TRBV9; DNA: TGTGCCAGCAGCGTAGAGGGACTAGCGGGGGACGAGCAGTACTTC; CDR3: CASSVEGLAGDEQYF
D: -; J: TRBJ1-3; size: few; V: TRBV30; DNA: TGTGCCTGGAGTTACGGACCTGGAAACACCATATATTTT; CDR3: CAWSYGPGNTIYF
D: TRBD2; J: TRBJ2-7; size: many; V: TRBV27; DNA: TGTGCCAGCAGCCTTGGTAGCGGGGGGCGACCCTACGAGCAGTACTTC; CDR3: CASSLGSGGRPYEQYF
D: TRBD2; J: TRBJ2-7; size: many; V: TRBV7-9; DNA: TGTGCCAGCAGCTTCCTTGGTGGCGGGAGCCGAAGCTACGAGCAGTACTTC; CDR3: CASSFLGGGSRSYEQYF